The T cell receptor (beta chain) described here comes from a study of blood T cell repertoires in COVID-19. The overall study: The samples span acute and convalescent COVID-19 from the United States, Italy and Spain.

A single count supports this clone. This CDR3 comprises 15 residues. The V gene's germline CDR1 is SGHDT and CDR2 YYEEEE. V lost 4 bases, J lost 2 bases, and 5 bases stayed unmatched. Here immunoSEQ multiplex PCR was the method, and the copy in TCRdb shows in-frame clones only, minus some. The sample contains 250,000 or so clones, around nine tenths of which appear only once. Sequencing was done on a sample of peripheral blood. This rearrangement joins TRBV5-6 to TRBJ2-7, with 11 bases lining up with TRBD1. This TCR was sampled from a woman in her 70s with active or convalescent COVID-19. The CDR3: CASSPGTGGTYEQYF. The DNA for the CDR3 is TGTGCCAGCAGCCCAGGGACAGGGGGTACCTACGAGCAGTACTTC. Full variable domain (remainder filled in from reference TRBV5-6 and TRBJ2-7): DAGVTQSPTHLIKTRGQQVTLRCSPKSGHDTVSWYQQALGQGPQFIFQYYEEEERQRGNFPDRFSGHQFPNYSSELNVNALLLGDSALYLCASSPGTGGTYEQYFGPGTRLTVT.